Listed below are T cell receptor beta chains from one sample, sequenced in a study of OX40 agonist ivuxolimab in advanced cancers. TCRdb's copy holds only in-frame clones and misses some; the assay was immunoSEQ multiplex PCR. Of 35,000 to 45,000 clones listed, approximately 83% were seen once; the top ten hold 20% to 25%. This sample comprised CD4+ or CD8+ T cells sorted from blood, obtained in a trial of the OX40 agonist ivuxolimab. The receptors shown here come from an adult with an advanced solid tumor such as melanoma, head and neck, liver or kidney cancer. CDR3s include the opening cysteine and the closing phenylalanine or tryptophan. The D gene is left open where the match is weak. Clone size is not always given. Where it is, it says once, few, many or a class for expanded clones.

d_call	v_call	clone_size	j_call	cdr3_nt	cdr3_aa
-	TRBV5-8	-	TRBJ2-2	TGTGCCAGCAGCTTGATCGGGACGAACACCGGGGAGCTGTTTTTT	CASSLIGTNTGELFF
-	TRBV7-6	-	TRBJ2-7	TGTGCCAGCAGCTTACAGGCAACAATCTACGAGCAGTACTTC	CASSLQATIYEQYF
TRBD2	TRBV9	-	TRBJ2-7	TGTGCCAGCAGCGGACGGGGGGGCCGGCACGAGCAGTACTTC	CASSGRGGRHEQYF
-	TRBV2	few	TRBJ1-1	TGTGCCAGCAGAGTGATGAACACTGAAGCTTTCTTT	CASRVMNTEAFF
-	TRBV10-3	-	TRBJ2-7	TGTGCCATCAGTGAGGGGCAGGCCTCCTCCGAGCAGTACTTC	CAISEGQASSEQYF
-	TRBV30	once	TRBJ1-2	TGTGCCTGGAGTGCGGTCTATGGCTACACCTTC	CAWSAVYGYTF
-	TRBV27	-	TRBJ2-1	TGTGCCACCGCCCCCGCGGGCTACAATGAGCAGTTCTTC	CATAPAGYNEQFF
-	TRBV6-6	-	TRBJ2-7	TGTGCCAGCAGTACCATTACAGGGAGCCCCTACGAGCAGTACTTC	CASSTITGSPYEQYF
TRBD2	TRBV7-2	once	TRBJ2-3	TGTGCCAGCAGCTTAGTAGGGACTAGATTTGTTGGCGCAGATACGCAGTATTTT	CASSLVGTRFVGADTQYF
-	TRBV21-1	-	TRBJ2-7	TGTGCCAGCAGCGTCCCCTTGGAGAGGGGAAGCTCCTACGAGCAGTACTTC	CASSVPLERGSSYEQYF
-	TRBV27	few	TRBJ2-2	TGTGCCAGCAGTCCCGCCGGGAGCGGGGAGCTGTTTTTT	CASSPAGSGELFF
-	TRBV28	-	TRBJ2-4	TGTGCCAGCAGCCTGGGGCTAGCTCTCTCCAAAAACATTCAGTACTTC	CASSLGLALSKNIQYF
-	TRBV12-5	-	TRBJ2-7	TGTGCTAGTGGCCACGGAACCTACGAGCAGTACTTC	CASGHGTYEQYF
TRBD2	TRBV5-4	-	TRBJ2-5	TGTGCCAGCAGCTTGGGTCTAGCGGGAGTGCGGGAGACCCAGTACTTC	CASSLGLAGVRETQYF
TRBD2	TRBV9	-	TRBJ2-1	TGTGCCAGCAGCGGATTTATACCGGGACTAGCGGGGGGGCGGAAGTTCTTC	CASSGFIPGLAGGRKFF